This T cell receptor beta chain was obtained from a study of cytomegalovirus exposure and HLA in healthy donors (dated by TCRdb to about 2017). As for the study more broadly: According to an earlier analysis of several hundred of the donors, 200 million or so T cells yielded roughly 110 million unique TCR beta sequences and approximately 280 Gb of sequence data. Both class I and class II loci were covered by HLA typing, at four-digit resolution. In the later analysis, no new phenotypic data were used to find candidate immune exposures; instead, reliance was placed on TCR beta sequences and their occurrence across donors. Across roughly 420 genotyped donors of the cohort, an average of roughly 230,000 unique TCR beta nucleotide sequences per donor were sequenced, and roughly a sixth of those sequences were non-productive. The study aimed to test whether cataloging public T cell receptors could reveal signatures of past pathogen exposure. Genome-wide SNP genotypes for about three fifths of the roughly 670 donors were used in a later genetic analysis, which treated that subset as a discovery cohort. Besides the first cohort of around 700 subjects, a separate validation cohort made up of roughly 120 different subjects was used. Four to six DR-DQ haplotypes were handled as single units for association and clustering because linkage in the cohort was strong. An earlier analysis of roughly 600 of the donors used high-throughput TCR beta sequencing to judge whether each TCR beta V gene segment behaved as functional or pseudogenic. Using immunosequencing, the study profiled T cell repertoires from roughly 650 subjects and related those repertoires to cytomegalovirus serostatus. Of the roughly 400 genotyped donors, around 81% fell in the genetic ancestry cluster associated with self-reported Caucasian donors. To study patterns of TCR occurrence, a later analysis re-analyzed previously published TCR beta repertoires from around 660 donors and added high-resolution HLA genotyping. An early release that covered about 640 HLA-typed donors contained about 290 gigabases of sequencing data and 70 million to 100 million unique TCR sequences. Every discovery cohort repertoire had been produced on one sequencing platform. To predict cytomegalovirus infection status, the study brought together high-throughput TCR immunosequencing, statistical association of individual TCRs with disease status, and machine learning. Donor age, sex, ethnicity and CMV serostatus were compiled together with the repertoire data. Typing coverage differed by locus: A, B, C, DRB1 and DQB1 were typed in roughly 620-630 donors, DQA1 in 522, DPA1 in 600 to 610, and DPB1 in 400 to 480. Broad study findings and their caveats: The study listed 150 to 200 TCR beta chains as associated with cytomegalovirus. The earlier analysis of 587 of the donors excluded some 15 rarely observed V segments, including chromosome 9 orphons, because counts were too low. Cytomegalovirus status was reported to be diagnosed by the classifier with high specificity and sensitivity in both the original and validation cohorts. A cluster of highly shared sequence variants was judged likely to be a technical artifact of the sequencing pipeline. Most TCR sequences were seen in very few donors, while some public TCRs were found in many individuals. In an earlier analysis of more than 500 of the donors, most TCR beta V segments appeared in productive rearrangements about 90% or about 30% of the time, broadly matching IMGT annotations. A later genetic analysis reported fewer N-insertions in productive TCRs among donors in an Asian-associated ancestry cluster than the approximately 700-donor mean. In a later analysis, the rate of TCR association differed among HLA loci, with DRB1 alleles having the most associated TCRs and HLA-C alleles having the fewest. Some IMGT-functional V segments, including TRBV6-2 and TRBV6-3, could not be distinguished by the 87-base-pair reads and were therefore excluded. Correlated functional status among segregating V segments might be attributable to linkage disequilibrium, but an unknown experimental factor could not be ruled out. A later analysis reported that several top co-occurrence clusters appeared linked to parvovirus B19, influenza, CMV and Epstein-Barr virus. HLA typing was unavailable for some donors at each locus, so association tests used only the typed subset. A further reported finding was that TCR beta sequences accurately predicted the HLA-A and HLA-B alleles for most subjects in the first cohort. Compared with equally common non-associated chains, HLA-associated TCR beta chains in a later analysis were more clonally expanded and had lower generation probabilities. According to the authors, the approach could potentially be generalized to other disease states and immunological phenotypes. For the cohort, immune exposure information was limited to CMV serostatus. In this cohort, only TCR beta chains were sequenced, and detectable features were limited by the absence of alpha or paired-chain data. At a false discovery rate of 0.05, a later analysis linked under 20,000 TCR beta sequences to specific HLA alleles. Assigning TCR associations to individual alleles was difficult when HLA alleles, especially DR and DQ, strongly co-occurred. A later analysis found that most CMV-associated TCR beta chains appeared HLA-restricted, with HLA associations seemingly driven largely by CMV exposure. V-gene and J-gene trimming of TCR beta chains was associated with a missense DCLRE1C variant in a later genetic analysis, and the association was replicated in an independent cohort. The presence/absence analyses assumed that sequencing depth was roughly uniform across donors, and that assumption may not be true. In vitro tests confirmed that a few of the cytomegalovirus-associated TCR beta chains recognize cytomegalovirus antigens.

Receptor amplification or capture employed the immunoSEQ multiplex PCR assay. The multiplex PCR relied on a mix of 60 forward primers for TCR Vbeta segments and 13 reverse primers for TCR Jbeta segments. The CDR3 region of rearranged TCR beta genes was amplified from genomic DNA with a multiplex PCR assay. The amplified TCR beta libraries were sequenced on the Illumina HiSeq System as 87-base-pair reads. The authors processed their data as follows. A later analysis tallied 75 million to 85 million unique TCR beta chains across the 666 repertoires, and some 10 million of those chains were shared by two or more donors. To remove PCR and sequencing errors, raw reads were error-corrected and collapsed into unique sequences using a nearest-neighbor algorithm that merged closely related sequences. Alignment of CDR3 sequences to IMGT reference sequences was used to assign V, D and J gene segments. For a sequence to be retained, a match of at least six nucleotides was required to both a V gene segment and a J gene segment. Rearrangements were classified as productive when the CDR3 lacked stop codons and remained in frame with V and J, and all other rearrangements were classified as non-productive. CDR3 was defined by IMGT convention, running from the second conserved V-encoded cysteine to the conserved J-encoded phenylalanine. The earlier analysis of about 560 of the donors excluded any sequence lacking an unambiguous match to a single V gene segment. An earlier analysis of fewer than 650 of the donors classified V segments as functional when productive rearrangements were above 56.7% and as segregating when the standard deviation between donors was above 5%. To diagnose cytomegalovirus status from the catalog of TCR beta chain sequences, a statistical classification framework was built. V and J gene assignment, in a later analysis, came from comparing TCR nucleotide sequences with IMGT/GENE-DB human TR gene sequences. A later analysis assigned CDR3 sequences and most-parsimonious VDJ recombination scenarios with the TCRdist pipeline. In a later analysis, each TCR beta chain was defined by its CDR3 amino acid sequence together with its V-gene family, and reads without a unique V-gene family were excluded. As a way to deal with suspected cross-contamination and a sequencing artifact, a later analysis dropped 450 to 700 nucleotide sequences that were highly shared and had low generation probability. In a later analysis, a clonal expansion index for each public chain was calculated from normalized within-repertoire ranks of inferred template counts. A later analysis computed generation probabilities with a VDJ recombination model fitted to out-of-frame rearrangements, and checked the results against IGoR. Hypergeometric tests were used in a later analysis to score TCR-TCR, TCR-HLA and TCR-CMV co-occurrence, with a repertoire-size bias correction applied to the TCR pairs. False discovery rates were estimated in a later analysis by permuting HLA or CMV assignments 20 times. In a later analysis, co-occurring TCRs were grouped using DBSCAN, and TCRdist sequence similarity was added for clustering within HLA-allele-positive subsets. Repertoires with fewer than 30,000 or more than 120,000 public chains, plus five repertoires with anomalous nucleotide sharing, were excluded from co-occurrence clustering. In its TCRdb copy, this immuneACCESS table keeps in-frame sequences only and misses some clones. Where compared with another copy, unresolved V genes explain less than half of these, and the others have no known cause. V, J and clone size derive from that table, while D and trimming were established from the DNA sequence. The sample has about 170,000 clones on record, almost 75% of them singletons. About 5% of the sample goes to the ten largest clones.

This clone was recorded once. Its cognate antigen has yet to be identified. No much larger clone exists at a distance of one base, and base qualities are not known. Trimmed from V: 6 bases; trimmed from J: 5 bases; junction bases lacking a gene match: 5. The CDR3 spans 14 residues, from the cysteine through the phenylalanine. Just the 42-base CDR3 DNA is kept, in frame starting at base 1. CDR1 and CDR2 are read off the germline V gene (reference sequence) as GTSNPN and SVGIG. The cohort consisted of 670 or so healthy bone marrow donors. Cohort members were all nominally healthy when sampled, although unrecorded immune exposures were likely present. The donor tested CMV seropositive and was one of the 289 seropositive cohort members. Every donor gave a peripheral blood sample, and the peripheral blood mononuclear cells from that sample were used for TCR beta sequencing. Genomic DNA was extracted from the blood cell samples with the Qiagen DNeasy Blood Extraction Kit.

The material sequenced was PBMCs. The sequence derives from a woman younger than 35 in good health and CMV-seropositive. Recombination connected TRBV30 to TRBJ2-2, with TRBD1 matching 11 junction bases. The DNA sequence is TGTGCCTGCAGGACAGGGGGCGGTACCGGGGAGCTGTTTTTT. This gives the protein CACRTGGGTGELFF.